This T cell receptor (beta chain) was identified in a study of cytomegalovirus exposure and HLA in healthy donors. Study details: Genotyping of 400 or so donors showed that 80% to 85% belonged to the Caucasian-associated ancestry cluster.

Amplification used 60 Vbeta primers and 13 Jbeta primers. The table came from immunoSEQ multiplex PCR; TCRdb's copy has only in-frame clones and leaves some out. The data show 150,000 to 200,000 clones, with more than 60% seen just once and less than 1.5% held by the top ten. This cohort consisted of healthy bone marrow donors. Germline CDR1 reads SGHAT; CDR2 reads FQNNGV. Germline trimming cut 6 bases from V and 3 bases from J; bases unmatched to any gene: 12. This CDR3 contains 16 residues. The sequenced sample was PBMCs. This clonotype originated in a woman in her twenties or thirties in good health and CMV-seropositive. The chain joins TRBV11-2 to TRBJ2-7, with 9 bases that match TRBD1. CDR3 coding DNA: TGTGCCAGCAGGCCTGGACAGGGGATTCGCGGCTACGAGCAGTACTTC. Amino acid sequence: CASRPGQGIRGYEQYF.